This passage covers 27 T cell receptor beta chains from one sample sequenced in a study of T cell responses to AZD1222 COVID-19 vaccine. This table comes from immunoSEQ multiplex PCR, and its TCRdb copy is limited to in-frame clones, with some not included. The sample consists of 80,000 or so clones, around three quarters of them appearing once. The sample here was peripheral blood, taken 28 days after the second dose of the MenACWY control vaccine. The source is an adult who received the MenACWY meningococcal vaccine as a control.

V is TRBV12-3 or TRBV12-4 and J is TRBJ2-7, with 7 bases lining up with TRBD2. V shed 1 base and J 5 bases; nucleotides not matched to a gene: 2. This CDR3 is built from 13 residues. The CDR3 DNA reads as TGTGCCAGCAGTTTAGTGGGGGGGAACGAGCAGTACTTC. It codes for CASSLVGGNEQYF.

This clone was counted between two and nine times. Other DNA sequences within the sample encode an identical CDR3. This chain joins TRBV6-5 and TRBJ2-7, with D tentatively TRBD1 (6 bases). This CDR3 has 13 residues. CDR1 is MNHEY, CDR2 SVGAGI, per germline. The ends were cut back, 2 bases at V and 6 bases at J, with 11 bases in the middle. CDR3 region: CASSYGTGFEQYF. The CDR3, as DNA: TGTGCCAGCAGTTACGGCACAGGGTTCGAGCAGTACTTC.

The table lists this clone with a count of one. The rearrangement uses TRBV30 and TRBJ1-2; D call uncertain. CDR1 is GTSNPN and CDR2 is SVGIG in the germline V gene (reference sequence). Trimming stripped 2 bases from V and 8 bases from J, with 15 bases between. The CDR3 is 13 amino acids. The CDR3 here is CAWSPGAGLGYTF. CDR3 DNA sequence: TGTGCCTGGAGTCCAGGAGCTGGGCTGGGCTACACCTTC.

CDR3 amino acids: CASRDLRGHEQYF. CDR3 DNA sequence: TGTGCCAGCAGGGACCTTCGGGGCCACGAGCAGTACTTC. The chain has TRBV2 and TRBJ2-7; TRBD1 or TRBD2 may be the D gene (5 bases each). Germline V gene data show CDR1 as SNHLY and CDR2 as FYNNEI. The CDR3 loop spans 13 amino acids. Trimming removed 6 bases at V and 5 bases at J, with 14 bases between.

The V call is TRBV19, the J call TRBJ1-2; the D is unclear. This CDR3 comprises 14 residues. Trimming took 6 bases from V and 8 from J, leaving 19 bases between them. From germline, CDR1 is LNHDA and CDR2 SQIVND (reference sequence). The chain's CDR3 is CASSPGQANGGYTF. For the CDR3, the DNA is TGTGCCAGTAGCCCTGGGCAGGCCAACGGGGGCTACACCTTC.

Many counts were recorded for this clone. The gene calls are TRBV18 and TRBJ1-6; a weak D match, TRBD1 (6 bases). Germline V gene sequence: CDR1 KGHSH, CDR2 LQKENI. The CDR3 runs 16 residues. V gave up 3 bases and J gave up 6 bases, with 15 bases separating them. CDR3 in amino acids: CASSPSPGGGNSPLHF. DNA of the CDR3: TGTGCCAGCTCACCCTCTCCAGGAGGGGGTAATTCACCCCTCCACTTT.

This clone occurred a few times. Written as DNA, the CDR3 is TGTGCCAGCAGCGAAGGGGTACGGGGGGAGCAGTTCTTC. Its translation: CASSEGVRGEQFF. The V call is TRBV3-1 (or the pseudogene TRBV3-2), the J call TRBJ2-1, with a weak D call TRBD2 (6 bases). The germline V gene encodes CDR1 LGHDT and CDR2 YNNKEL (reference sequence). The CDR3 loop spans 13 amino acids. Trimming took off 5 bases at V and 10 bases at J, with 15 bases between the two ends.

This chain joins TRBV30 and TRBJ1-5; the D gene is possibly TRBD1 (5 bases). V was pared by 6 bases and J by 3 bases, with 15 bases between. This CDR3 spans 14 amino acids. From germline, CDR1 is GTSNPN and CDR2 SVGIG (reference sequence). In nucleotides, the CDR3 is TGTGCCTGTGGGCCGAGGGGTGTCAATCAGCCCCAGCATTTT. It specifies CACGPRGVNQPQHF.

This clone was seen at least ten times. This chain joins TRBV28 and TRBJ2-2; 8 bases map to TRBD1. CDR1 is MDHEN and CDR2 is SYDVKM in the germline V gene. The V segment lost 6 bases and the J segment 3 bases; nucleotides outside the gene matches: 3. This CDR3 region has 14 residues. CDR3 DNA: TGTGCCAGCAGGCCCAGGGGGCACACCGGGGAGCTGTTTTTT. This gives the protein CASRPRGHTGELFF.

The chain has TRBV30 and TRBJ2-5, with D possibly being TRBD2 (5 bases). The V gene lost 0 bases and the J gene lost 5 bases, with 10 bases spanning the gap. The CDR3 is made up of 13 amino acids. Germline-derived CDR1 and CDR2 are GTSNPN and SVGIG (reference sequence). The CDR3 is CAWSVGLAETQYF. CDR3 nucleotides: TGTGCCTGGAGTGTTGGGCTAGCCGAGACCCAGTACTTC. Combining the CDR3 with reference TRBV30 and TRBJ2-5 gives the whole variable domain SQTIHQWPATLVQPVGSPLSLECTVEGTSNPNLYWYRQAAGRGLQLLFYSVGIGQISSEVPQNLSASRPQDRQFILSSKKLLLSDSGFYLCAWSVGLAETQYFGPGTRLLVL.

This clone came up once. V gene TRBV7-8 combines with J gene TRBJ2-7, with TRBD2 matching over 9 bases. The germline V gene has CDR1 SGHVS and CDR2 FQNEAQ. CDR3 length equals 15 residues. V shed 1 base and J 3 bases; nucleotides not matched to a gene: 4. This CDR3 is CASSLGRGGYYEQYF. CDR3 in DNA: TGTGCCAGCAGCTTAGGGCGGGGGGGTTACTACGAGCAGTACTTC. Together with reference TRBV7-8 and TRBJ2-7, the CDR3 gives the full variable domain: GAGVSQSPRYKVAKRGQDVALRCDPISGHVSLFWYQQALGQGPEFLTYFQNEAQLDKSGLPSDRFFAERPEGSVSTLKIQRTQQEDSAVYLCASSLGRGGYYEQYFGPGTRLTVT.

V usage is TRBV5-1 and J usage is TRBJ1-2; D might be TRBD1 (5 bases). The CDR3 is 14 amino acids. The germline V and J ends were trimmed by 4 bases and 7 bases, with 17 bases remaining between them. CDR1 is SGHRS, CDR2 YFSETQ, per germline. The CDR3: CASSLLGATSGYTF. The CDR3, as DNA: TGCGCCAGCAGCCTACTAGGGGCTACTAGTGGCTACACCTTC.

The rearrangement joins TRBV30 to TRBJ1-1; possibly TRBD1 for D (6 bases). The CDR3 covers 13 residues. Trimming pared 0 bases from V and 5 bases from J, leaving 10 bases between. The germline V gene encodes CDR1 GTSNPN and CDR2 SVGIG (reference sequence). The CDR3 spells CAWSVQGRTEAFF. CDR3 coding DNA: TGTGCCTGGAGTGTACAGGGACGGACTGAAGCTTTCTTT. Full variable domain (remainder filled in from reference TRBV30 and TRBJ1-1): SQTIHQWPATLVQPVGSPLSLECTVEGTSNPNLYWYRQAAGRGLQLLFYSVGIGQISSEVPQNLSASRPQDRQFILSSKKLLLSDSGFYLCAWSVQGRTEAFFGQGTRLTVV.

This clone was seen a handful of times. This rearrangement joins TRBV7-2 to TRBJ2-2, with no clear D. Germline CDR1 SGHTA, CDR2 FQGNSA. V lost 0 bases and J 0 bases, leaving 2 bases between the germline ends. The CDR3 extends over 14 amino acids. CDR3: CASSLASNTGELFF. The CDR3 DNA is TGTGCCAGCAGCTTAGCGTCGAACACCGGGGAGCTGTTTTTT.

This clone was observed a single time. The CDR3 nucleotides read TGTGCCAGCACCCCCCTCCAGGCTGCCGCTGAAGCTTTCTTT. It codes for CASTPLQAAAEAFF. The chain uses TRBV2 and TRBJ1-1; D is undetermined. CDR1 and CDR2 from the germline V gene are SNHLY and FYNNEI. The V and J ends lost 7 bases and 6 bases respectively, with 18 bases between them. The CDR3 totals 14 residues.

This chain uses TRBV6-5 with TRBJ1-2, with 7 nucleotides matching TRBD1. V was pared by 6 bases and J by 8 bases, with 12 bases of the junction left unmatched. Germline CDR1 MNHEY, CDR2 SVGAGI. This CDR3 contains 14 residues. In DNA, the CDR3 is TGTGCCAGCAGGGAGACGGGACAGCTGGGGGGCTACACCTTC. This codes for CASRETGQLGGYTF.

The V gene is TRBV28, the J gene TRBJ1-1; no definite D call. Germline-derived CDR1 and CDR2 are MDHEN and SYDVKM. V gave up 6 bases and J gave up 1 base, with 9 bases separating them. The CDR3 has 13 amino acids. The CDR3 loop is CASRSVWNTEAFF. The CDR3 bases are TGTGCCAGCAGATCGGTCTGGAACACTGAAGCTTTCTTT.

Only a few counts were recorded for this clone. The rearrangement joins TRBV27 to TRBJ1-5; D ambiguous. Germline V gives CDR1 MNHEY, CDR2 SMNVEV (reference sequence). The V and J ends lost 8 bases and 5 bases respectively, with 10 bases between them. This CDR3 contains 12 residues. The CDR3, as DNA: TGTGCCAGCCCACCCCTTTATCAGCCCCAGCATTTT. Translation: CASPPLYQPQHF.

The chain combines TRBV9 with TRBJ1-2, with TRBD1 matching 7 bases. This CDR3 comprises 15 residues. Looked up from germline, CDR1 is SGDLS and CDR2 is YYNGEE. V shed 4 bases, J shed 2 bases, and the junction held 8 bases outside the gene matches. The CDR3 coding sequence is TGTGCCAGCAGCCCGGGTGGACAGGCAAACTATGGCTACACCTTC. Translation: CASSPGGQANYGYTF.

The chain carries TRBV27 and TRBJ2-7; D uncertain. CDR1 and CDR2 (germline): MNHEY, SMNVEV (reference sequence). Deletions cut 3 bases from V and 4 bases from J, with 7 bases between. The CDR3 runs 12 residues. The CDR3 is CASSFNGYEQYF. CDR3 DNA sequence: TGTGCCAGCAGTTTTAACGGGTACGAGCAGTACTTC.

The V gene is TRBV27, the J gene TRBJ2-1; a possible D gene is TRBD1 (5 bases). V was clipped by 0 bases and J by 5 bases, with 20 bases between them. Germline loops: CDR1 MNHEY, CDR2 SMNVEV (reference sequence). The CDR3 spans 18 residues. The CDR3 nucleotides read TGTGCCAGCAGTTTATCACTCCCCGGCCAGGGTGTCCACAATGAGCAGTTCTTC. Amino acid sequence: CASSLSLPGQGVHNEQFF.

The rearrangement uses TRBV7-8 and TRBJ1-5; possible D gene TRBD1, 6 bases. In germline, CDR1 is SGHVS, CDR2 FQNEAQ. Trimming stripped 5 bases from V and 3 bases from J, with 17 bases between. The CDR3 extends over 16 amino acids. The DNA for the CDR3 is TGTGCCAGCAGCCAGCTACCAGACAGGCACAATCAGCCCCAGCATTTT. Protein: CASSQLPDRHNQPQHF.

The gene calls are TRBV28 and TRBJ1-5, with D perhaps TRBD1 (5 bases). V shed 4 bases and J shed 2 bases, with 24 bases lying between them. Looked up from germline, CDR1 is MDHEN and CDR2 is SYDVKM. The CDR3 is made up of 19 amino acids. The CDR3 coding sequence is TGTGCCAGCAGTTCACTTGGGGGAAGTATATCGGTTGGCAATCAGCCCCAGCATTTT. It is translated as CASSSLGGSISVGNQPQHF.

The chain combines TRBV27 with TRBJ1-1; D uncertain. The germline V gene encodes CDR1 MNHEY and CDR2 SMNVEV (reference sequence). The length of the CDR3 is 13 residues. Trimming cost V 0 bases and J 7 bases, with 9 bases left between them. CDR3 in DNA: TGTGCCAGCAGTTTATCGGGCAGAAATGAAGCTTTCTTT. Protein: CASSLSGRNEAFF.

The genes are TRBV18 and TRBJ1-1; tentatively, D is TRBD1 (6 bases). Trimming took 8 bases from V and 5 from J, leaving 15 bases between them. Germline V gives CDR1 KGHSH, CDR2 LQKENI. This CDR3 has 13 residues. As DNA, the CDR3 is TGTGCCAGCGGCGCAGGGGCGGGAACTGAAGCTTTCTTT. Translating it yields CASGAGAGTEAFF.

This chain connects TRBV15 to TRBJ1-5; 8 bases are shared with TRBD1. This CDR3 has 15 amino acids. The junction had 7 bases not matched to a gene; V was cut back by 3 bases and J by 6 bases. Germline CDR1 LNHNV, CDR2 YYDKDF (reference sequence). The CDR3 sequence is CATSRDRASGQPQHF. CDR3 nucleotides: TGTGCCACCAGCAGGGACAGGGCTTCTGGTCAGCCCCAGCATTTT.

The genes are TRBV19 and TRBJ2-7; 8 nucleotides align to TRBD1. Germline V gives CDR1 LNHDA, CDR2 SQIVND (reference sequence). This CDR3 contains 14 residues. The ends lost 5 bases at V and 4 bases at J; junction bases unmatched: 7. The CDR3 bases are TGTGCCAGTAGTCCCACAGGGGGAGGATACGAGCAGTACTTC. Protein: CASSPTGGGYEQYF. Based on the CDR3 plus reference TRBV19 and TRBJ2-7, the full variable domain is DGGITQSPKYLFRKEGQNVTLSCEQNLNHDAMYWYRQDPGQGLRLIYYSQIVNDFQKGDIAEGYSVSREKKESFPLTVTSAQKNPTAFYLCASSPTGGGYEQYFGPGTRLTVT.